This record covers a single T cell receptor (beta chain). The germline V gene has CDR1 MNHEY and CDR2 SMNVEV (reference sequence). The CDR3 extends over 16 amino acids. V gave up 6 bases and J gave up 4 bases; unmatched junction bases: 13. These data originate in a study of T cell changes during pregnancy in multiple sclerosis. Profiled with immunoSEQ multiplex PCR; TCRdb holds only in-frame clones, not every one. Found here are approximately 70,000 clones, about 90% of them singletons; the top ten hold approximately 1.6%. The gene calls are TRBV27 and TRBJ2-7; 9 bases align to TRBD2. The starting material was peripheral blood, obtained in the first trimester of pregnancy. This sequence was found in a female donor in good health, enrolled as a control in a pregnancy study. This chain's CDR3 is CASSPWGREGRYEQYF. The CDR3 nucleotides read TGTGCCAGCAGCCCCTGGGGGCGGGAGGGCCGGTACGAGCAGTACTTC.